This T cell receptor (beta chain) was identified in a study of T-cell memory formation after mild COVID-19. In its sample, this clonotype was seen many times. Its cognate antigen is unknown. V was shortened by 6 bases and J by 0 bases, with 10 bases between the two germline ends. The CDR3 sequence is 14 residues long. CDR1 is MNHEY and CDR2 is SVGAGI in the germline V gene. After 5'RACE with constant-segment primers, TCR alpha and TCR beta cDNA libraries carrying sample barcodes and UMIs were obtained. TCRdb re-called the 5' RACE reads with MiXCR, one entry per CDR3 protein. The table shows about 57,000 distinct CDR3 sequences, with more than 10% occurring only once. Whole-study results and caveats: Detection of some responders pre-infection suggested pre-existing cross-reactive memory T cells participated. The authors did not confirm SARS-CoV-2 specificity of second-wave clones peaking day 37.

Sequenced: PBMCs or a T cell subset sorted from them (not recorded which). The TCR comes from a man younger than 35 who had mild COVID-19 (a few samples of this study predate the infection). Cell type and time point are not known. The rearrangement links TRBV6-5 to TRBJ2-3; either TRBD1 or TRBD2 may supply D (5 bases each). Here the CDR3 DNA reads TGTGCCAGCAGGAGGGGATGGAGCACAGATACGCAGTATTTT. It codes for CASRRGWSTDTQYF.